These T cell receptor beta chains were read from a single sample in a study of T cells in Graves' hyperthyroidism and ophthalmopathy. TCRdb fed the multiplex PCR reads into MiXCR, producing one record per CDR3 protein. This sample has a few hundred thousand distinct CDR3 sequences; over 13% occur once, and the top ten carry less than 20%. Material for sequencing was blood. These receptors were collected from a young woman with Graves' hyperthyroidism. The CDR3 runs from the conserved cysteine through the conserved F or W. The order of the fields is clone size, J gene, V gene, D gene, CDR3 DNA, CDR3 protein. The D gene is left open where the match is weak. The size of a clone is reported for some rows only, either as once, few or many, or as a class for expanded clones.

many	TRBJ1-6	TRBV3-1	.	TGTGCCAGCAGCCAAGTACAGGTTAATTCACCCCTCCACTTT	CASSQVQVNSPLHF
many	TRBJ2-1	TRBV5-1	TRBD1	TGCGCCAGCAGCTTCCAGGGGGCAAGTGAGCAGTTCTTC	CASSFQGASEQFF
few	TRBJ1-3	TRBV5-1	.	TGCGCCAGCAGCTTGGGATTAGCCCAAGGCACCATATATTTT	CASSLGLAQGTIYF
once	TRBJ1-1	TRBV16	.	TGTGCCAGCAGCCCCTCTGGGGGGCAAGGTGAAGCTTTCTTT	CASSPSGGQGEAFF
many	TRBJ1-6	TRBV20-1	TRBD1	TGCAGTGCTACTCCCGGGACAGGAAATAATTCACCCCTCCACTTT	CSATPGTGNNSPLHF
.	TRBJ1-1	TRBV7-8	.	TGTGCCAGCAGCTTAGCGCCAACAGCCGCAGAAGCTTTCTTT	CASSLAPTAAEAFF
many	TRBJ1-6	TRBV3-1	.	TGTGCCAGCAGCCAACGGTTAGATAATTCACCCCTCCACTTT	CASSQRLDNSPLHF
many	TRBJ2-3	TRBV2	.	TGTGCCAGCACCCTTAGCGGATTTGGCACAGATACGCAGTATTTT	CASTLSGFGTDTQYF
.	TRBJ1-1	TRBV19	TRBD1	TGTGCCAGTATGAGAGGACAGGCCGACCGAGAAGCTTTCTTT	CASMRGQADREAFF
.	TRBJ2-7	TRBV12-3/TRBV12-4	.	TGTGCCAGCAGTTTAGTGGGGGGTGCAGCCTCCTACGAGCAGTACTTC	CASSLVGGAASYEQYF
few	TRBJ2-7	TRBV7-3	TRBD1	TGTGCCAGCAGCCCCGGGGACAGGCCTGCGGGCGAGCAGTACTTC	CASSPGDRPAGEQYF
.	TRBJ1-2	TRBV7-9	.	TGTGCCAGCAGCTCGGGTTTTGGCGGGAACTATGGCTACACCTTC	CASSSGFGGNYGYTF
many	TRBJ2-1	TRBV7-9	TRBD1	TGTGCCAGCAGCTCGACAGGGTTAGGGCTCAATGAGCAGTTCTTC	CASSSTGLGLNEQFF
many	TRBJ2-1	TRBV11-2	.	TGTGCCAGCAGCTTAGTAGGTTCTGGTCCCTACAATGAGCAGTTCTTC	CASSLVGSGPYNEQFF
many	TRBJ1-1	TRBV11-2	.	TGTGCCAGCAGCTTAGCTGCGGTTGCTGAAGCTTTCTTT	CASSLAAVAEAFF
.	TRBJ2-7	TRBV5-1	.	TGCGCCAGCAGCTTGGAGGGGCGGGATATCTACGAGCAGTACTTC	CASSLEGRDIYEQYF
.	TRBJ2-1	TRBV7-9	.	TGTGTCAGCAGCTTACTAGAGGTTGAGCAGTTCTTC	CVSSLLEVEQFF
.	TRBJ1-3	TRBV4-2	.	TGTGCCAGCAGCCAAGGACGGGTCGCTGGAAACACCATATATTTT	CASSQGRVAGNTIYF
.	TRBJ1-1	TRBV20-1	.	TGCAGTGCTAGAGATGAGAGGATTGAAGCTTTCTTT	CSARDERIEAFF
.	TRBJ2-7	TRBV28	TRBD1	TGTGCCAGCTTAAGAGACAGGGCCTACGAGCAGTACTTC	CASLRDRAYEQYF
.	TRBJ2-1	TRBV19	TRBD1	TGTGCCAGTAGTAGACAGGGGTTATGGGACAATGAGCAGTTCTTC	CASSRQGLWDNEQFF
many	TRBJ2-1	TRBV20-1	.	TGCAGTGCCCAAAGACAGAGCTCCTACAATGAGCAGTTCTTC	CSAQRQSSYNEQFF
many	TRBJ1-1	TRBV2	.	TGTGCCAGCAGGGAGGCAGACATGAACACTGAAGCTTTCTTT	CASREADMNTEAFF
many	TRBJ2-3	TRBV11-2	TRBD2	TGTGCCAGCAGCCCCAGACTAGCGGGAGGGCGCCCAGATACGCAGTATTTT	CASSPRLAGGRPDTQYF
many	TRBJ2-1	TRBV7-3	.	TGTGCCAGCAGCTCCAGCCCCGACCCGTACAATGAGCAGTTCTTC	CASSSSPDPYNEQFF
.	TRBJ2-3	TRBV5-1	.	TGCGCCAGCAGCTTCGACGGCCCCCCAGATACGCAGTATTTT	CASSFDGPPDTQYF
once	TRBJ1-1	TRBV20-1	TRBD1	TGCAGTGCTAGAGCTATCCGGGACAGTTTGAACACTGAAGCTTTCTTT	CSARAIRDSLNTEAFF
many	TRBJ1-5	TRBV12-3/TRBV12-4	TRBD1	TGTGCCAGCACCGAATCGACAGGGGGCAATCAGCCCCAGCATTTT	CASTESTGGNQPQHF
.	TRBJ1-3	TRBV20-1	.	TGCAGTGCTCCTCTGGGGCGGCCAAACACCATATATTTT	CSAPLGRPNTIYF
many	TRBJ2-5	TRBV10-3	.	TGTGCCACCGGCACCCAAGAGACCCAGTACTTC	CATGTQETQYF
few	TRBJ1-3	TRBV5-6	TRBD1	TGTGCCAGCAGCCTCCCCTTACCCGGGACAGGGGACGGGGCACTCTCTGGAAACACCATATATTTT	CASSLPLPGTGDGALSGNTIYF
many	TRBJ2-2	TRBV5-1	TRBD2	TGCGCCAGCAGCGGACTAGCGGGACCGAACACCGGGGAGCTGTTTTTT	CASSGLAGPNTGELFF
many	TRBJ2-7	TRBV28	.	TGTGCCAGCACCGCACCCCGGACTTACGAGCAGTACTTC	CASTAPRTYEQYF
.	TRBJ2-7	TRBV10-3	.	TGTGCCATCAGAGAGACTAGTTCGACCTACGAGCAGTACTTC	CAIRETSSTYEQYF
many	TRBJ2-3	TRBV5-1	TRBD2	TGCGCCAGCACAACAGCCCGATTGAAGCGGGAGAGTGGAACAGATACGCAGTATTTT	CASTTARLKRESGTDTQYF
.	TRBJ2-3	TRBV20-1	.	TGCAGTGCTAGACAGAAACTAAACACAGATACGCAGTATTTT	CSARQKLNTDTQYF
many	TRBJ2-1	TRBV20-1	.	TGCAGTGCTACGCCCCCGGGGCCTGTGTATGAGCAGTTCTTC	CSATPPGPVYEQFF
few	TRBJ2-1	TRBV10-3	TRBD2	TGTGCCATCAGTGAGGGGGACTATTGGTTCTTC	CAISEGDYWFF
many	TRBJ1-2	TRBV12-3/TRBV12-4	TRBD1	TGTGCCAGCAGTTTAGAACAGGGGGCCCTTGGCTATGGCTACACCTTC	CASSLEQGALGYGYTF
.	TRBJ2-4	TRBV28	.	TGTGCCAGCAGTCTCGCCAGCATAGCCAAAAACATTCAGTACTTC	CASSLASIAKNIQYF
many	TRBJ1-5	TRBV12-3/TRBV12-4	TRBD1	TGTGCCAGCCAAACAGGGGCAGGTCAGCCCCAGCATTTT	CASQTGAGQPQHF
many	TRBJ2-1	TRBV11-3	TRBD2	TGTGCCAGCAGCCCTGGTTTCACTAGCGGGAGTACTGAGCAGTTCTTC	CASSPGFTSGSTEQFF
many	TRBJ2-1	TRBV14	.	TGTGCCAGCAGCCAAGTGTCACCCACATACAATGAGCAGTTCTTC	CASSQVSPTYNEQFF
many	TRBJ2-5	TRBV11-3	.	TGTGCCAGCAGCTTAAGGCCCCTCGGGACCCAGTACTTC	CASSLRPLGTQYF
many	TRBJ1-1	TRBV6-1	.	TGTGCCAGCAGCCTCTACAGCTACACTGAAGCTTTCTTT	CASSLYSYTEAFF
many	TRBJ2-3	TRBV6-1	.	TGTGCCACCAACCCCATCGGTCGCGGTACAGATACGCAGTATTTT	CATNPIGRGTDTQYF
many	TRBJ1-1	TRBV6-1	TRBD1	TGTGCCAGCAGTTTGGACAGGGATCACACTGAAGCTTTCTTT	CASSLDRDHTEAFF
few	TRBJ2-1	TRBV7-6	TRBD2	TGTGCCAGCAGCTCTGTAGCGGGAGGGCCCAATGAGCAGTTCTTC	CASSSVAGGPNEQFF